This T cell receptor beta chain was captured in a study of blood T cell repertoires in COVID-19. Some clones are missing from TCRdb's copy, which holds only in-frame ones; the method was immunoSEQ multiplex PCR. This table has about 150,000 clones, approximately 80% appearing once. This TCR was recovered from a woman between 40 and 50 years old who had recovered from COVID-19. Sequenced: PBMCs or T cells enriched from blood (not recorded which).

CDR3: CATTRIVANGVNEQFF. The CDR3 DNA reads TGTGCCACCACCCGGATCGTGGCTAACGGGGTCAATGAGCAGTTCTTC. The chain joins TRBV15 to TRBJ2-1, with a possible D match to TRBD2 (5 bases). Deletions cut 7 bases from V and 6 bases from J, with 22 bases between. Germline CDR1 LNHNV, CDR2 YYDKDF (reference sequence). The CDR3 is made up of 16 amino acids.